Following are 21 T cell receptor beta chains from one sample sequenced in a study of shared clonotypes between healthy human individuals. CD45RO-negative CD8 cells positively selected for CCR7 made up the naive population, which excluded terminally differentiated effector memory CD45RA+ cells. Method: immunoSEQ multiplex PCR; TCRdb's copy keeps in-frame clones and lacks some. In the table there are millions of clones, roughly 91% of which are singletons. The sample comprised naive CD8+ T cells from PBMCs. Receptor source: a young man in good health. Some clones in this sample may be carry-over from other donors' samples.

The chain couples TRBV7-9 to TRBJ1-1, with 10 bases that match TRBD1. The CDR3 covers 16 residues. Trimming cost V 0 bases and J 4 bases; bases outside gene matches: 5. CDR1 is SEHNR and CDR2 is FQNEAQ in the germline V gene (reference sequence). The CDR3 loop is CASSLAGQGVGTEAFF. The CDR3 region has the DNA TGTGCCAGCAGCTTAGCCGGACAGGGGGTTGGCACTGAAGCTTTCTTT.

This sequence joins TRBV7-8 and TRBJ1-5; D not certain. CDR3 length: 16 residues. Germline CDR1 and CDR2: SGHVS and FQNEAQ. Trimming left V 5 bases short and J 7 bases short, with 21 bases between. The CDR3 loop is CASSISGSPRGQPQHF. The CDR3 coding sequence is TGTGCCAGCAGCATATCCGGGTCGCCCCGTGGACAGCCCCAGCATTTT.

This clone was seen only a few times. The rearrangement uses TRBV27 and TRBJ1-1; D is ambiguous. CDR3 size: 13 residues. Trimming cost V 8 bases and J 1 base, with 11 bases left between them. Germline V gene lookup returns CDR1 MNHEY and CDR2 SMNVEV (reference sequence). CDR3 in amino acids: CASRFRGNTEAFF. Written as DNA, the CDR3 is TGTGCCAGCCGGTTCCGCGGGAACACTGAAGCTTTCTTT.

The chain combines TRBV9 with TRBJ1-2; no reliable D call. The V gene's germline CDR1 is SGDLS and CDR2 YYNGEE. The length of the CDR3 is 14 residues. V gave up 4 bases and J gave up 3 bases, with 13 bases separating them. CDR3 nucleotide sequence: TGTGCCAGCAGCCGTCTGGGGAGAGACTATGGCTACACCTTC. Translated, it gives CASSRLGRDYGYTF.

The chain uses TRBV27 and TRBJ1-5; D perhaps matches TRBD1 (5 bases). The length of the CDR3 is 17 residues. Trimming took off 7 bases at V and 2 bases at J, with 21 bases between the two ends. Germline CDR1 and CDR2: MNHEY and SMNVEV (reference sequence). The CDR3 spells CASTPVGTGVGNQPQHF. CDR3 sequence (DNA): TGTGCCAGCACCCCGGTTGGGACCGGGGTGGGCAATCAGCCCCAGCATTTT.

V gene TRBV28 combines with J gene TRBJ2-3; 9 nucleotides match TRBD1. The V gene end was trimmed by 6 bases and the J gene end by 3 bases; junction bases not matched to a gene: 10. In germline, CDR1 is MDHEN, CDR2 SYDVKM. CDR3 length: 16 amino acids. This CDR3 reads CASSPYGTGRTDTQYF. The CDR3, as DNA: TGTGCCAGCAGCCCTTACGGGACAGGGAGAACAGATACGCAGTATTTT.

The rearrangement links TRBV6-6 to TRBJ2-3; 9 nucleotides align to TRBD1. In germline, CDR1 is MNHNY, CDR2 SVGAGI (reference sequence). The CDR3 extends over 16 amino acids. V dropped 7 bases and J dropped 0; count of bases not matched to a gene: 8. The CDR3 region has the DNA TGTGCCAGCAAGGGACAGGGCGCTTCTAGCACAGATACGCAGTATTTT. Translating it yields CASKGQGASSTDTQYF.

The sample holds a few counts of this clone. The chain combines TRBV28 with TRBJ1-4; no definite D call. The CDR3 totals 14 residues. In germline, CDR1 is MDHEN, CDR2 SYDVKM. The V end lost 5 bases, the J end lost 7 bases, and 14 bases lay between the germline ends. The CDR3 reads CASSPVPEGEKLFF. The CDR3 bases are TGTGCCAGCAGTCCAGTGCCCGAGGGTGAAAAACTGTTTTTT.

As DNA, the CDR3 is TGTGCCAGCGCTCTGAGAGGGAACTATGGCTACACCTTC. Its protein product is CASALRGNYGYTF. J is TRBJ1-2 and V is TRBV2; D is uncertain. Looked up from germline, CDR1 is SNHLY and CDR2 is FYNNEI. V dropped 8 bases and J dropped 2 bases, with 12 bases sitting between them. CDR3 length: 13 residues.

This chain connects TRBV2 to TRBJ2-7; D is perhaps TRBD1 (6 bases). With 4 bases removed from V and 0 bases from J, the gap between germline ends came to 13 bases. Germline CDR1 and CDR2: SNHLY and FYNNEI. This CDR3 has 15 amino acids. CDR3 in amino acids: CASSVLQGISYEQYF. In nucleotides, the CDR3 is TGTGCCAGCAGTGTCTTACAGGGCATCTCCTACGAGCAGTACTTC.

This clone came up once. The chain has TRBV7-9 and TRBJ1-6; no clear D. CDR3 length: 16 residues. Trimming shortened V by 4 bases and J by 10 bases, and 20 bases separated the two germline ends. Germline lookup yields CDR1 SEHNR and CDR2 FQNEAQ (reference sequence). CDR3 residues: CASSSMDSPRASPLHF. CDR3 sequence (DNA): TGTGCCAGCAGCTCGATGGATTCGCCCCGGGCATCACCCCTCCACTTT. Full variable domain (outside the CDR3, taken from reference TRBV7-9 and TRBJ1-6): DTGVSQNPRHKITKRGQNVTFRCDPISEHNRLYWYRQTLGQGPEFLTYFQNEAQLEKSRLLSDRFSAERPKGSFSTLEIQRTEQGDSAMYLCASSSMDSPRASPLHFGNGTRLTVT.

The rearrangement joins TRBV4-3 to TRBJ2-7, with 11 positions matching TRBD2. The CDR3 consists of 15 residues. The trim removed 1 base at V and 4 bases at J, leaving 3 bases unmatched. Germline CDR1 LGHNA, CDR2 YSLEER. CDR3 amino acids: CASSQGVAGGYEQYF. The CDR3 DNA is TGCGCCAGCAGCCAAGGGGTAGCGGGAGGGTACGAGCAGTACTTC.

The rearrangement uses TRBV7-9 and TRBJ2-3; 13 nucleotides agree with TRBD2. The CDR3 contains 16 residues. The germline gives CDR1 SEHNR, CDR2 FQNEAQ (reference sequence). V shed 5 bases and J 1 base; nucleotides not matched to a gene: 3. CDR3 sequence: CASSHGLAGGTDTQYF. The CDR3 coding sequence is TGTGCCAGCAGCCACGGACTAGCGGGAGGCACAGATACGCAGTATTTT.

The rearrangement links TRBV4-1 to TRBJ2-1; D uncertain. V dropped 0 bases and J dropped 7 bases, with 13 bases sitting between them. Germline V lookup: CDR1 MGHRA, CDR2 YSYEKL. The CDR3 is 15 residues long. CDR3 nucleotides: TGCGCCAGCAGCCAAGACCAGCGCCGAGGAAATGAGCAGTTCTTC. Translation: CASSQDQRRGNEQFF.

This sequence joins TRBV7-8 and TRBJ2-7; D is unresolved. CDR1 and CDR2 from the germline V gene are SGHVS and FQNEAQ. With 1 base removed from V and 3 bases from J, the gap between germline ends came to 10 bases. The CDR3 totals 14 residues. The CDR3 nucleotides are TGTGCCAGCAGCTTAGTGGCGCCGAACTACGAGCAGTACTTC. It specifies CASSLVAPNYEQYF.

The count of this clone is one. The V gene is TRBV27, the J gene TRBJ1-2, with 7 positions matching TRBD1. Losses at the gene ends were 0 bases for V and 4 bases for J; bases not matched to a gene: 2. This CDR3 is built from 14 residues. Per germline, CDR1 MNHEY and CDR2 SMNVEV (reference sequence). The CDR3 loop is CASSLSGTAYGYTF. DNA for the CDR3: TGTGCCAGCAGTTTATCGGGGACAGCCTATGGCTACACCTTC.

This clone was detected only once. The chain recombines TRBV6-5 with TRBJ1-2; 8 bases align to TRBD1. V was pared by 5 bases and J by 4 bases, with 9 bases of the junction left unmatched. CDR1 MNHEY and CDR2 SVGAGI come from the germline V gene. There are 15 residues in the CDR3. The CDR3 sequence is CASSTRTGLPYGYTF. Here the CDR3 DNA reads TGTGCCAGCAGTACCCGGACAGGGCTCCCCTATGGCTACACCTTC.

The chain combines TRBV5-4 with TRBJ2-4, with TRBD2 identical over 7 bases. The germline V gene encodes CDR1 SGHNT and CDR2 YYREEE (reference sequence). The CDR3 has 16 residues. The V and J ends lost 2 bases and 8 bases, in that order; junction bases with no gene match: 13. As DNA, the CDR3 is TGTGCCAGCAGCTTCCAACGAGAGCGGGGTGGGGACATTCAGTACTTC. Translated: CASSFQRERGGDIQYF.

The CDR3 here is CASSLGGPVTANEQFF. CDR3 in DNA: TGTGCCAGCAGCTTAGGGGGGCCAGTCACAGCCAATGAGCAGTTCTTC. The V gene is TRBV7-6, the J gene TRBJ2-1; TRBD1 is a possible D gene (6 bases). V was pared by 1 base and J by 6 bases, with 16 bases between. This CDR3 is built from 16 residues. Germline V CDR1 and CDR2: SGHVS, FNYEAQ. Based on the CDR3 plus reference TRBV7-6 and TRBJ2-1, the full variable domain is GAGVSQSPRYKVTKRGQDVALRCDPISGHVSLYWYRQALGQGPEFLTYFNYEAQQDKSGLPNDRFSAERPEGSISTLTIQRTEQRDSAMYRCASSLGGPVTANEQFFGPGTRLTVL.

The rearrangement joins TRBV2 to TRBJ2-1, with 9 bases fitting TRBD2. CDR3 length: 15 residues. With 6 bases clipped from V and 2 bases from J, the junction kept 5 bases outside the gene matches. Germline V CDR1 and CDR2: SNHLY, FYNNEI. Here the CDR3 DNA reads TGTGCCAGCAGGGGCGCTAGCGGGGCCTACAATGAGCAGTTCTTC. Encoded protein: CASRGASGAYNEQFF.

J is TRBJ2-7 and V is TRBV5-6; no clear D. The CDR3 length is 13 residues. Trimming pared 4 bases from V and 5 bases from J, leaving 13 bases between. Germline CDR1 SGHDT, CDR2 YYEEEE. CDR3 protein: CASSPASTHEQYF. The CDR3 DNA reads TGTGCCAGCAGCCCAGCCTCGACCCACGAGCAGTACTTC.